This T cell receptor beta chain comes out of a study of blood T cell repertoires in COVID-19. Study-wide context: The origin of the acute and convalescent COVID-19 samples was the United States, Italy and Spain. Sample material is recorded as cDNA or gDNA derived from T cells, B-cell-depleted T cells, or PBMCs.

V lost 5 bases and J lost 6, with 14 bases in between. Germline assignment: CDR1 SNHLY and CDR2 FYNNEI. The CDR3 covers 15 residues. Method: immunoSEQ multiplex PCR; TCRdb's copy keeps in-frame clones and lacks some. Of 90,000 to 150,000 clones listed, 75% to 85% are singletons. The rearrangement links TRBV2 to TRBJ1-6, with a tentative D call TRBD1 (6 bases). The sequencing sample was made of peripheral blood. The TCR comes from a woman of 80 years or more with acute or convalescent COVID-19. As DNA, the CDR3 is TGTGCCAGCAGTCTACCCGACAGGATTAATTCACCCCTCCACTTT. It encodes CASSLPDRINSPLHF. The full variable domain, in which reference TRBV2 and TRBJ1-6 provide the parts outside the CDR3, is EPEVTQTPSHQVTQMGQEVILRCVPISNHLYFYWYRQILGQKVEFLVSFYNNEISEKSEIFDDQFSVERPDGSNFTLKIRSTKLEDSAMYFCASSLPDRINSPLHFGNGTRLTVT.